These 22 T cell receptor beta chains were all obtained from the same sample, sequenced in a study of CD8+ T cells in alopecia areata. The sample's treatment: oral pan-JAK inhibitor, 5-10 mg twice daily. Once RNA had been extracted, it was reverse transcribed into cDNA to act as the sequencing template. Here immunoSEQ multiplex PCR was the method, and the copy in TCRdb shows in-frame clones only, minus some. This table has 100,000 to 120,000 clones, around 54% appearing once. This sample comprised CD4+ T cells sorted from blood, obtained at week 24, from a patient treated with tofacitinib. The receptors here all came from a human donor with alopecia areata.

The J gene is TRBJ2-7, the V gene TRBV15; D perhaps matches TRBD2 (6 bases). Trimming left V 0 bases short and J 3 bases short, with 15 bases between. Germline V CDR1 and CDR2: LNHNV, YYDKDF (reference sequence). This CDR3 is built from 16 residues. The CDR3 sequence: CATSRDNAGRGYEQYF. The CDR3 DNA sequence: TGTGCCACCAGCAGAGATAACGCGGGAAGGGGCTACGAGCAGTACTTC.

The chain carries TRBV9 and TRBJ1-2, with a possible D match to TRBD1 (6 bases). The CDR3 spans 14 residues. The germline V gene has CDR1 SGDLS and CDR2 YYNGEE. V was clipped by 0 bases and J by 5 bases, with 11 bases between them. CDR3 amino acids: CASSVGAGDYGYTF. The CDR3 DNA is TGTGCCAGCAGCGTAGGCGCAGGGGATTATGGCTACACCTTC.

The chain combines TRBV7-9 with TRBJ1-2; D ambiguous. Germline-derived CDR1 and CDR2 are SEHNR and FQNEAQ (reference sequence). The CDR3 runs 13 residues. V lost 1 base to trimming and J lost 6 bases, with 9 bases between them. CDR3 coding DNA: TGTGCCAGCAGCTTAGAAGAAGGCCATGGCTACACCTTC. It is translated as CASSLEEGHGYTF.

The table lists this clone with a few counts. The chain couples TRBV5-1 to TRBJ2-2; a weak D match, TRBD2 (7 bases). Trimming stripped 4 bases from V and 4 bases from J, with 14 bases between. CDR1 is SGHRS, CDR2 YFSETQ, per germline. CDR3 length: 15 residues. Here the CDR3 reads CASSPGGPSTGELFF. The CDR3 coding sequence is TGCGCCAGCAGCCCCGGGGGGCCGAGCACCGGGGAGCTGTTTTTT.

The chain carries TRBV4-1 and TRBJ1-3; tentative D call: TRBD1 (5 bases). Germline values: CDR1 MGHRA, CDR2 YSYEKL. The CDR3 runs to 16 residues. V was clipped by 1 base and J by 0 bases, with 10 bases between them. In DNA, the CDR3 is TGCGCCAGCAGCCAAGGGAGACAGAGCTCTGGAAACACCATATATTTT. It translates to CASSQGRQSSGNTIYF.

The table lists this clone with a count of one. The rearrangement uses TRBV29-1 and TRBJ2-1; D gene unclear. Germline V gene sequence: CDR1 SQVTM, CDR2 ANQGSEA. CDR3 length: 12 residues. V lost 5 bases, J lost 2 bases, and 7 bases lay in between. CDR3 sequence (DNA): TGCAGCGTTAAAAGGACCTACAATGAGCAGTTCTTC. Amino acid sequence: CSVKRTYNEQFF.

This clone was observed a few times. The chain joins TRBV7-6 to TRBJ1-1, with D hard to call. Between the trimmed V and J ends, which lost 1 base and 3 bases, there was a span of 6 bases. Germline V gene lookup returns CDR1 SGHVS and CDR2 FNYEAQ. The CDR3 sequence is 13 residues long. The CDR3 is CASSLGPDTEAFF. In nucleotides, the CDR3 is TGTGCCAGCAGCTTAGGACCGGACACTGAAGCTTTCTTT.

This chain joins TRBV25-1 and TRBJ1-1; D remains ambiguous. CDR1 is MGHDK and CDR2 is SYGVNS in the germline V gene. The CDR3 loop spans 12 amino acids. Trimming took off 2 bases at V and 10 bases at J, with 11 bases between the two ends. In nucleotides, the CDR3 is TGTGCCAGCAGTGAACCGGGATCTGTAGCTTTCTTT. Its protein is CASSEPGSVAFF.

V usage is TRBV5-1 and J usage is TRBJ1-6; the match to TRBD1 covers 8 bases. V lost 4 bases and J lost 7; bases outside the gene matches: 7. The CDR3 is made up of 15 amino acids. CDR1 is SGHRS and CDR2 is YFSETQ in the germline V gene. CDR3 residues: CASSLRTGQNSPLHF. CDR3 in DNA: TGCGCCAGCAGCCTCCGGACAGGGCAGAATTCACCCCTCCACTTT. The full variable domain, rest sourced from reference TRBV5-1 and TRBJ1-6, is KAGVTQTPRYLIKTRGQQVTLSCSPISGHRSVSWYQQTPGQGLQFLFEYFSETQRNKGNFPGRFSGRQFSNSRSEMNVSTLELGDSALYLCASSLRTGQNSPLHFGNGTRLTVT.

This rearrangement joins TRBV6-5 to TRBJ2-7; D not resolved. In germline, CDR1 is MNHEY, CDR2 SVGAGI. With 4 bases removed from V and 2 bases from J, the gap between germline ends came to 6 bases. CDR3 size: 12 residues. CDR3 sequence (DNA): TGTGCCAGCAGTTCGCCGACCTACGAGCAGTACTTC. Amino acids: CASSSPTYEQYF.

The J gene is TRBJ2-1, the V gene TRBV6-1, with 7 nucleotides matching TRBD1. After removal of 2 bases from V and 10 bases from J, the junction contained 5 bases not matched to a gene. This CDR3 has 13 residues. Germline CDR1 reads MNHNS; CDR2 reads SASEGT. The CDR3 loop reads CASSEIRDREQFF. In DNA form, the CDR3 reads TGTGCCAGCAGTGAAATCCGGGACAGAGAGCAGTTCTTC.

The CDR3 coding sequence is TGTGCCAGCAGCTTAGAGGGACTAGGCAATCAGCCCCAGCATTTT. This sequence encodes CASSLEGLGNQPQHF. V and J are TRBV7-9 and TRBJ1-5; possible D gene TRBD1, 5 bases. Trimming stripped 1 base from V and 2 bases from J, with 9 bases between. CDR3 size: 15 residues. Germline V gene data show CDR1 as SEHNR and CDR2 as FQNEAQ (reference sequence).

The chain uses TRBV7-6 and TRBJ1-5; D remains unclear. Germline CDR1 and CDR2: SGHVS and FNYEAQ. V was shortened by 5 bases and J by 1 base, with 12 bases between the two germline ends. The length of the CDR3 is 15 residues. The CDR3 loop is CASSLTPNSNQPQHF. CDR3 coding DNA: TGTGCCAGCAGCCTGACTCCCAACAGCAATCAGCCCCAGCATTTT.

This chain connects TRBV7-9 to TRBJ1-5; D not resolved. V was pared by 8 bases and J by 6 bases, with 8 bases between. CDR3 length equals 11 residues. Germline V gene lookup returns CDR1 SEHNR and CDR2 FQNEAQ (reference sequence). The CDR3 spells CASFPGQPQHF. CDR3 DNA sequence: TGTGCCAGCTTCCCCGGTCAGCCCCAGCATTTT. The full variable domain, in which reference TRBV7-9 and TRBJ1-5 provide the parts outside the CDR3, is DTGVSQNPRHKITKRGQNVTFRCDPISEHNRLYWYRQTLGQGPEFLTYFQNEAQLEKSRLLSDRFSAERPKGSFSTLEIQRTEQGDSAMYLCASFPGQPQHFGDGTRLSIL.

The rearrangement uses TRBV7-2 and TRBJ1-2; tentative D call: TRBD1 (6 bases). The V and J ends lost 0 bases and 8 bases respectively, with 13 bases between them. The CDR3 is made up of 14 amino acids. Germline CDR1 reads SGHTA; CDR2 reads FQGNSA. The CDR3 loop is CASSLAGRGRGYTF. The DNA for the CDR3 is TGTGCCAGCAGCTTAGCCGGCAGGGGCAGGGGCTACACCTTC.

The sample holds many counts of this clone. V and J are TRBV7-9 and TRBJ2-5; 9 nucleotides match TRBD2. The J segment lost 3 bases and the V segment lost 5 bases, leaving 10 bases of the junction unmatched. Germline CDR1 SEHNR, CDR2 FQNEAQ (reference sequence). This CDR3 has 16 amino acids. The CDR3 DNA is TGTGCCAGCAGCCCCATGAGCGGGGGGCGAAAAGAGACCCAGTACTTC. Residues: CASSPMSGGRKETQYF.

In the case of this clone: This specimen includes other DNA sequences encoding the same CDR3. The rearrangement joins TRBV29-1 to TRBJ2-7; TRBD1 matches 9 bases. CDR1 is SQVTM and CDR2 is ANQGSEA in the germline V gene. V gave up 7 bases and J gave up 2 bases; unmatched junction bases: 3. The CDR3 spans 12 residues. This chain's CDR3 is CSGRTGAYEQYF. The CDR3 DNA follows: TGCAGCGGTAGGACAGGGGCCTACGAGCAGTACTTC.

A few counts support this clone. The gene calls are TRBV28 and TRBJ1-6; D unresolved. Looked up from germline, CDR1 is MDHEN and CDR2 is SYDVKM. Trimming removed 10 bases from V and 8 bases from J, with 12 bases in between. The CDR3 covers 12 residues. As DNA, the CDR3 is TGTGCCACGGGGTTTGAGTATTCACCCCTCCACTTT. Its translation: CATGFEYSPLHF. Full variable domain (missing parts from reference TRBV28 and TRBJ1-6): DVKVTQSSRYLVKRTGEKVFLECVQDMDHENMFWYRQDPGLGLRLIYFSYDVKMKEKGDIPEGYSVSREKKERFSLILESASTNQTSMYLCATGFEYSPLHFGNGTRLTVT.

The chain carries TRBV6-6 and TRBJ1-5; D unclear. Trimming stripped 8 bases from V and 4 bases from J, with 12 bases between. There are 13 residues in the CDR3. From germline, CDR1 is MNHNY and CDR2 SVGAGI (reference sequence). CDR3 DNA: TGTGCCAGCGAGCTAGTGGGGAATCAGCCCCAGCATTTT. This encodes CASELVGNQPQHF.

In its sample, this clone was seen a few times. The chain combines TRBV5-1 with TRBJ2-1; D gene uncertain. The V end was cut by 1 base, the J end by 1 base, with 6 bases between. The germline V gene has CDR1 SGHRS and CDR2 YFSETQ. The CDR3 length is 14 residues. CDR3 in amino acids: CASSLSESYNEQFF. In DNA, the CDR3 is TGCGCCAGCAGCTTGTCGGAGTCCTACAATGAGCAGTTCTTC.

The chain joins TRBV9 to TRBJ2-5; 7 nucleotides align to TRBD1. Germline V lookup: CDR1 SGDLS, CDR2 YYNGEE. CDR3 length equals 15 residues. V lost 2 bases, J lost 0 bases, and 4 bases stayed unmatched. The CDR3, as DNA: TGTGCCAGCAGCGTTCGGACAGGCCACCAAGAGACCCAGTACTTC. Amino acid sequence: CASSVRTGHQETQYF. Together with reference TRBV9 and TRBJ2-5, the CDR3 gives the full variable domain: DSGVTQTPKHLITATGQRVTLRCSPRSGDLSVYWYQQSLDQGLQFLIQYYNGEERAKGNILERFSAQQFPDLHSELNLSSLELGDSALYFCASSVRTGHQETQYFGPGTRLLVL.

This chain links TRBV27 with TRBJ2-2; TRBD1 agrees at 7 bases. CDR1 MNHEY and CDR2 SMNVEV come from the germline V gene (reference sequence). The CDR3 runs 18 residues. V shed 2 bases and J 1 base; nucleotides not matched to a gene: 10. The CDR3 DNA follows: TGTGCCAGCAGTTTACTCGTCTGGACAGGTCGGAACACCGGGGAGCTGTTTTTT. Translating gives CASSLLVWTGRNTGELFF.